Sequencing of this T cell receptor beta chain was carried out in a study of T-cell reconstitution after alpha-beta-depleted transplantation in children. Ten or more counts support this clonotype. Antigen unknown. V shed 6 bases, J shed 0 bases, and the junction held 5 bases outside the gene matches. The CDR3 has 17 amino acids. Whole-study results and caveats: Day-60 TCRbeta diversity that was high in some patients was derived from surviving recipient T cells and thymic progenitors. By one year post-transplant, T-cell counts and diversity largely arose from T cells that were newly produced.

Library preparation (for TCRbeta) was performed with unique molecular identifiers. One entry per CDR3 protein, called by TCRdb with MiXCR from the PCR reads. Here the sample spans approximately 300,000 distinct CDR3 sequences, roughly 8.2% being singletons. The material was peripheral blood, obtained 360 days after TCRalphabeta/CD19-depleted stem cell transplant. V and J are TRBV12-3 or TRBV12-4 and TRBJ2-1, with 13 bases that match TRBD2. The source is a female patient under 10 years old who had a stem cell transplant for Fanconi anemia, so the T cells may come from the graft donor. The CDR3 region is CASRGLAGVTSYNEQFF. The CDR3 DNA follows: TGTGCCAGCAGAGGACTAGCGGGAGTTACCTCCTACAATGAGCAGTTCTTC.